Included here is one T cell receptor (beta chain) sequence, with context. This record comes from a study of OX40 agonist ivuxolimab in advanced cancers. The CDR3 contains 16 residues. The V gene end was trimmed by 5 bases and the J gene end by 5 bases; junction bases not matched to a gene: 14. The germline CDR1 and CDR2 sequences are LNHDA and SQIVND (reference sequence). This table comes from immunoSEQ multiplex PCR, and its TCRdb copy is limited to in-frame clones, with some not included. The top ten hold approximately 6.5% of the sample, which has approximately 49,000 clones, 80% to 85% seen once.

The sequence was collected from an adult with an advanced solid tumor such as melanoma, head and neck, liver or kidney cancer. This chain uses TRBV19 with TRBJ2-5, with 7 bases matching TRBD2. The sequenced sample was CD4+ or CD8+ T cells sorted from blood, obtained in a trial of the OX40 agonist ivuxolimab. Written as DNA, the CDR3 is TGTGCCAGTAGTCCGACAGCGGGATCCCTCTGGGAGACCCAGTACTTC. Its translation is CASSPTAGSLWETQYF.